One and the same sample provided the 8 T cell receptor beta chains below, sequenced in a study of graft-versus-host responses after intestinal transplantation. Antigen specificity for these receptors is unknown. Profiling relied on immunoSEQ multiplex PCR, and the TCRdb table lists in-frame clones only, not all of them. Among approximately 89,000 clones listed, just under 95% were seen once. This specimen consisted of unstimulated CD8+ T cells sorted from spleen or lymph node cells, obtained before transplant. These receptors came from a human donor who was the organ donor for an intestinal transplant.

V gene TRBV9 combines with J gene TRBJ2-1; tentative D call: TRBD1 (6 bases). Germline assignment: CDR1 SGDLS and CDR2 YYNGEE. CDR3 length: 15 residues. V was trimmed by 0 bases and J by 2 bases, leaving 9 bases between them. The chain's CDR3 is CASSVGGRAYNEQFF. CDR3 DNA sequence: TGTGCCAGCAGCGTAGGGGGGCGAGCCTACAATGAGCAGTTCTTC. Full variable domain (rest looked up from reference TRBV9 and TRBJ2-1): DSGVTQTPKHLITATGQRVTLRCSPRSGDLSVYWYQQSLDQGLQFLIQYYNGEERAKGNILERFSAQQFPDLHSELNLSSLELGDSALYFCASSVGGRAYNEQFFGPGTRLTVL.

The chain joins TRBV27 to TRBJ2-5; 7 bases line up with TRBD1. The closer fit of TRBJ2-7 to the DNA end suggests the J call may be wrong. CDR3 length equals 14 residues. The germline CDR1 and CDR2 sequences are MNHEY and SMNVEV (reference sequence). CDR3 nucleotide sequence: TGTGCCAGCAGTCCCGGGACAGCCATCGCCGAGCAGTACTTC. Amino acids: CASSPGTAIAEQYF.

This clone turned up a few times. The rearrangement links TRBV5-6 to TRBJ2-7, with 8 bases lining up with TRBD2. Losses at the gene ends were 0 bases for V and 3 bases for J; bases not matched to a gene: 5. CDR1 SGHDT and CDR2 YYEEEE come from the germline V gene. The CDR3 sequence is 15 residues long. CDR3 DNA: TGTGCCAGCAGCTTGGAGCTAGCGGGCCGCTACGAGCAGTACTTC. It is translated as CASSLELAGRYEQYF.

The chain employs TRBV7-3 and TRBJ2-3; possible D gene TRBD2, 6 bases. This CDR3 is 15 amino acids long. The germline V and J ends were trimmed by 2 bases and 1 base, with 10 bases remaining between them. Germline V gene data show CDR1 as SGHTA and CDR2 as FQGTGA. The CDR3 nucleotides are TGTGCCAGCAGCTTAGGAGGGGCGGGCACAGATACGCAGTATTTT. The encoded protein is CASSLGGAGTDTQYF.

In DNA form, the CDR3 reads TGCGCCAGCAGCCAAGAGCAGGGGCGGGGGTACGAGCAGTACTTC. It encodes CASSQEQGRGYEQYF. The chain recombines TRBV4-1 with TRBJ2-7; D may be TRBD2 (7 bases). Deletions cut 0 bases from V and 4 bases from J, with 13 bases between. The length of the CDR3 is 15 residues. Per germline, CDR1 MGHRA and CDR2 YSYEKL.

The count of this clone is one. V usage is TRBV29-1 and J usage is TRBJ2-1, with 8 nucleotides matching TRBD2. Germline V gene sequence: CDR1 SQVTM, CDR2 ANQGSEA. The V and J ends lost 7 bases and 7 bases, in that order; junction bases with no gene match: 9. This CDR3 spans 13 amino acids. CDR3 region: CSAPGAGGNEQFF. CDR3 sequence (DNA): TGCAGCGCCCCTGGCGCGGGAGGTAATGAGCAGTTCTTC.

This chain's CDR3 is CASSRYRGVPKEQYF. The CDR3 bases are TGTGCCAGCAGCCGCTATCGGGGGGTCCCTAAGGAGCAGTACTTC. This chain uses TRBV14 with TRBJ2-7, with TRBD2 matching over 7 bases. The CDR3 is 15 residues long. The germline V gene has CDR1 SGHDN and CDR2 FVKESK. V shed 4 bases, J shed 7 bases, and the junction held 13 bases outside the gene matches.

The V call is TRBV9, the J call TRBJ2-1; the match to TRBD2 covers 11 bases. Germline V gene sequence: CDR1 SGDLS, CDR2 YYNGEE. With 5 bases clipped from V and 3 bases from J, the junction kept 7 bases outside the gene matches. The CDR3 sequence is 16 residues long. CDR3 residues: CASSALSGGDYNEQFF. CDR3 nucleotide sequence: TGTGCCAGCAGTGCACTTAGCGGGGGGGACTACAATGAGCAGTTCTTC.